This T cell receptor (beta chain) came from a study of T cells in Graves' hyperthyroidism and ophthalmopathy. Study-wide findings and caveats: Ophthalmopathy prediction by the model preceded onset by a median roughly 6 months.

V shed 5 bases, J shed 6 bases, and the junction held 11 bases outside the gene matches. The length of the CDR3 is 15 residues. Germline V gives CDR1 LNHNV, CDR2 YYDKDF (reference sequence). What was amplified from RNA transcripts were TCR beta CDR3 regions. Initially, a first-round RT-PCR of the TCR CDR3 employed the HTBI primer set. TCRdb re-analysed the multiplex PCR reads in MiXCR, keeping a single row per CDR3 protein. In the table there are some 770,000 distinct CDR3 sequences, about 16% of which are singletons. Graves' hyperthyroidism showing no ophthalmopathy progression within 18 months was considered stable. Uncontrolled infection, other autoimmune disease, pregnancy or lactation disqualified patients from enrolment. Clinicians diagnosed patients from clinical symptoms, serum thyroxine and TRAb, thyroid ultrasound and orbital computed tomography. This clonotype was counted ten times or more. No antigen is known for it.

The sequencing input was blood. The V call is TRBV15, the J call TRBJ2-7; 9 bases align to TRBD1. The source is a man between 18 and 29 years old with Graves' hyperthyroidism. The CDR3 DNA reads TGTGCCACCAGCGCCCGTCCCGGGACAGGGTTCGAGCAGTACTTC. Translating gives CATSARPGTGFEQYF.